A selection of T cell receptor beta chains follows, all from one sample in a study of T-cell reconstitution after alpha-beta-depleted transplantation in children. Each CDR3 protein is one row after TCRdb ran MiXCR on the PCR reads. The table lists about 440,000 distinct CDR3 sequences, approximately 41% of them singletons. Sequencing used PBMCs, obtained before TCRalphabeta/CD19-depleted stem cell transplant. The receptors come from a girl aged 2-9 years with aplastic anemia, due to receive a stem cell transplant. Each CDR3 is given with its conserved first and last residue. The D gene is left open where the match is weak. Some rows have no size entry. The others give once, few or many, or a class for an expanded clone.

abundance,j_gene,v_gene,d_gene,CDR3nt,CDR3aa
NA,TRBJ2-7,TRBV29-1,NA,TGCAGCGTATCCCCCAGCCGCTACGAGCAGTACTTC,CSVSPSRYEQYF
few,TRBJ1-3,TRBV29-1,NA,TGCAGCGTCCAAACTATCGCTGGAAACACCATATATTTT,CSVQTIAGNTIYF
NA,TRBJ2-7,TRBV7-9,TRBD1,TGTGCCAGCAGCTCCCCCGTCCGGGACAGAAACTTTTACGAGCAGTACTTC,CASSSPVRDRNFYEQYF
NA,TRBJ2-7,TRBV20-1,TRBD1,TGCTGTGCTAGAGACCGAGCCGGGACAGGACCATCTGAGCAGTACTTC,CCARDRAGTGPSEQYF
few,TRBJ2-5,TRBV20-1,TRBD2,TGCAGTGCTAGAGGAGGAGCGGGAGCCCAGTACTTC,CSARGGAGAQYF
NA,TRBJ2-7,TRBV7-2,TRBD2,TGTGCCAGCAGCCTCCTAGCGGGGGCGCGGGGCGAGCAGTACTTC,CASSLLAGARGEQYF
NA,TRBJ2-5,TRBV5-1,NA,TGCGCCAGCAAGGCTACCGAAGAGACCCAGTACTTC,CASKATEETQYF
NA,TRBJ2-2,TRBV6-1,TRBD2,TGTGCCAGCAGCCGAGGACTAGCGGGAGTATGGGCCGGGGAGCTGTTTTTT,CASSRGLAGVWAGELFF
few,TRBJ2-7,TRBV5-1,TRBD2,TGCGCCAGCAGCCCCGGGACTAGCTACCTCTACGAGCAGTACTTC,CASSPGTSYLYEQYF
many,TRBJ2-5,TRBV5-1,NA,TGCGCCAGCAGCTTGGGACCGCAAGAGACCCAGTACTTC,CASSLGPQETQYF
few,TRBJ2-5,TRBV5-1,TRBD1,TGCGCCAGCAGCCTTGGACAGGGGGCCTTGAGGCAAGAGACCCAGTACTTC,CASSLGQGALRQETQYF
NA,TRBJ2-7,TRBV18,NA,TGTGCCAGCTCACCACCCGGCGGGCCCATTACCTACGAGCAGTACTTC,CASSPPGGPITYEQYF
many,TRBJ2-1,TRBV7-2,TRBD1,TGTGCCAGCAGCTGGACAGGGGGCCCATACAATGAGCAGTTCTTC,CASSWTGGPYNEQFF
once,TRBJ2-7,TRBV5-1,NA,TGCGCCAGCAGATCCGGGACCGAAGCCTACGAGCAGTACTTC,CASRSGTEAYEQYF
few,TRBJ2-7,TRBV12-3/TRBV12-4,TRBD2,TGTGCCAGCAGTCAGACTAGCGGGAGGTTCCTTTCCTACGAGCAGTACTTC,CASSQTSGRFLSYEQYF
many,TRBJ1-1,TRBV9,TRBD1,TGTGCCAGCAGCGTAGATCGGACAGGGAGGGACACTGAAGCTTTCTTT,CASSVDRTGRDTEAFF
NA,TRBJ2-1,TRBV9,NA,TGTGCCAGCAGCGGAGTAGAGGAGCAGTTCTTC,CASSGVEEQFF
NA,TRBJ1-2,TRBV7-9,NA,TGTGCCAGCAGGAAGGAAGCGGGACTTGGGGGCTACACCTTC,CASRKEAGLGGYTF
NA,TRBJ2-1,TRBV7-3,TRBD1,TGTGCCAGCAGCCCGGCCGGGACAGGGCATAATGAGCAGTTCTTC,CASSPAGTGHNEQFF
NA,TRBJ2-2,TRBV4-1,TRBD2,TGCGCCAGCAGCCAAGCAAAAGCGGGGCTCGTCACCGGGGAGCTGTTTTTT,CASSQAKAGLVTGELFF
NA,TRBJ1-2,TRBV7-2,NA,TGTGCCAGCAGACCAGACAGGCGCTATGGCTACACCTTC,CASRPDRRYGYTF
NA,TRBJ2-3,TRBV7-3,NA,TGTGCCAGCAGCTTAACGATCTCCGTGGGAGTACCCGATACGCAGTATTTT,CASSLTISVGVPDTQYF
many,TRBJ2-2,TRBV10-3,NA,TGTGCCATCAGTGAGAAGGACTATAGCGGGGAGCTGTTTTTT,CAISEKDYSGELFF
few,TRBJ2-5,TRBV20-1,NA,TGCAGTGCTAGAGATTGGAGCAATTATCCAGAGACCCAGTACTTC,CSARDWSNYPETQYF
many,TRBJ2-1,TRBV12-3/TRBV12-4,NA,TGTGCCAGCTGTAGGGTTGAGGGCTATGAGCAGTTCTTC,CASCRVEGYEQFF
NA,TRBJ2-7,TRBV6-1,NA,TGTGCCACCCTGGCGAGGACAGCCTCTATCAACGAGCAGTACTTC,CATLARTASINEQYF
many,TRBJ1-5,TRBV12-3/TRBV12-4,NA,TGTGCCAGCAGTTTAGCGAGGGGGGCTGGGGGCCTCAGGAATCAGCCCCAGCATTTT,CASSLARGAGGLRNQPQHF
many,TRBJ1-2,TRBV29-1,TRBD1,TGCAGCGTTGAAGACCCTCGACAGGGTCCCTACACCTTC,CSVEDPRQGPYTF
few,TRBJ2-3,TRBV12-3/TRBV12-4,TRBD2,TGTGCCAGCAGGTCCACTAGCGGGAGTACAGATACGCATTATTTT,CASRSTSGSTDTHYF
few,TRBJ1-3,TRBV12-3/TRBV12-4,NA,TGTGCCAGCAGTTTATCTGGGGGCTCTGGAAACACCATATATTTT,CASSLSGGSGNTIYF
NA,TRBJ2-1,TRBV5-1,NA,TGCGCCAGCAGCCTTCATCATTCTAGCGGCCCCAGGGGGGAGCAGTTCTTC,CASSLHHSSGPRGEQFF
NA,TRBJ1-1,TRBV4-1,NA,TGCGCCAGCAGCCCACTTTCGGACAGTCCCATGAACACTGAAGCTTTCTTT,CASSPLSDSPMNTEAFF
NA,TRBJ2-5,TRBV12-3/TRBV12-4,NA,NA,CASSFLAETQYF
few,TRBJ1-4,TRBV6-1,TRBD1,TGTGCCAGCTCCCGACAGGGTGACATTAATGAAAAACTGTTTTTT,CASSRQGDINEKLFF
few,TRBJ2-7,TRBV7-9,NA,TGTGCCAGCAGCTTAGGGGGCAGGGGCGGAACCTACGAGCAGTACTTC,CASSLGGRGGTYEQYF
few,TRBJ1-5,TRBV10-3,TRBD1,TGTGCCATCAGTGAGACGGACAGGGCAAATCAGCCCCAGCATTTT,CAISETDRANQPQHF
many,TRBJ2-2,TRBV11-2,TRBD1,TGTGCCAGCAGCTTCTACGGGAAGGGGGCGAACTACACCGGGGAGCTGTTTTTT,CASSFYGKGANYTGELFF
NA,TRBJ2-7,TRBV10-3,TRBD2,TGTGCCATCAGCCTGACTAGCGGCTCCTACGAGCAGTACTTC,CAISLTSGSYEQYF
NA,TRBJ1-2,TRBV14,NA,TGTGCCAGCAGCCATGTAGGGGGATATGGCTACACCTTC,CASSHVGGYGYTF
many,TRBJ2-2,TRBV7-2,NA,TGTGCCAGCAGCTTAGTAGGGAGAAACACCGGGGAGCTGTTTTTT,CASSLVGRNTGELFF
NA,TRBJ1-2,TRBV20-1,NA,TGCAGTGCTAGAATTGGACAGCGGTATGGCTACACCTTC,CSARIGQRYGYTF
many,TRBJ2-7,TRBV6-5,NA,TGTGCCAGCAGTTACGGTAGGGGTTCCTACGAGCAGTACTTC,CASSYGRGSYEQYF
once,TRBJ2-7,TRBV5-1,TRBD2,TGCGCCAGCAGCCTTTCCTTAGCGGGGTACAGCGAGCAGTACTTC,CASSLSLAGYSEQYF
NA,TRBJ2-3,TRBV7-2,TRBD2,TGTGCCAGCAGCTTCGTGTCCGGGACTAGTAGAGATACGCAGTATTTT,CASSFVSGTSRDTQYF
NA,TRBJ1-1,TRBV20-1,NA,TGCAGTGCTAGGTTACAGAAGATGAACACTGAAGCTTTCTTT,CSARLQKMNTEAFF
many,TRBJ2-1,TRBV12-3/TRBV12-4,NA,TGTGCCAGCAGTTTAGGCCCTGGGCAGTTCTTC,CASSLGPGQFF
NA,TRBJ2-7,TRBV5-1,NA,TGCGCCAGCAGCCCCCAACCCAGCCAATGGTACGAGCAGTACTTC,CASSPQPSQWYEQYF
many,TRBJ2-3,TRBV5-1,TRBD2,TGCGCCAGCAATAGCGGGAGGGCCTCTCGCACAGATACGCAGTATTTT,CASNSGRASRTDTQYF
few,TRBJ2-7,TRBV7-9,NA,TGTGCCAGCAGCGATCTACTGGGAGTGTCCTACGAGCAGTACTTC,CASSDLLGVSYEQYF
NA,TRBJ2-7,TRBV5-1,NA,TGCGCCAGCAGCTTGAGTTTGGTAGGCCTCTCCTACGAGCAGTACTTC,CASSLSLVGLSYEQYF
NA,TRBJ1-4,TRBV28,TRBD1,TGTGCCAGCAGCCGCCCCCTACAGGGGAACGGCGAAAAACTGTTTTTT,CASSRPLQGNGEKLFF
few,TRBJ2-2,TRBV20-1,NA,TGCAGTGCCCCTCCCCCAACTAGATGGAACACCGGGGAGCTGTTTTTT,CSAPPPTRWNTGELFF
NA,TRBJ2-3,TRBV24-1,TRBD1,TGTGCCACCAGTCGGGGACAGGGAGGCACAGATACGCAGTATTTT,CATSRGQGGTDTQYF
NA,TRBJ1-5,TRBV12-3/TRBV12-4,NA,TGTGCCAGCACCAAAGGGGGGTCTAGCAATCAGCCCCAGCATTTT,CASTKGGSSNQPQHF
NA,TRBJ2-7,TRBV3-1,NA,TGTGCCAGCAGCCAAGAGGCGGTCTCCTACGAGCAGTACTTC,CASSQEAVSYEQYF
many,TRBJ1-5,TRBV27,NA,TGTGCCAGCAGTTTATGGGATAGCAATCAGCCCCAGCATTTT,CASSLWDSNQPQHF
many,TRBJ2-1,TRBV20-1,NA,TGCAGTGCTAGAGATTTGGAGGGGGGAGAGGTCGATGAGCAGTTCTTC,CSARDLEGGEVDEQFF